The entry below gives a single T cell receptor (beta chain) sequence along with its context. Its antigen is as yet unknown. These data originate in a study of shared clonotypes between healthy human individuals. Study at large: A couple of female and a few male donors aged 18 to 49 were enrolled.

Every subset's genomic DNA went evenly onto several immunoSEQ plates. TCRdb keeps only in-frame clones here, not all; method: immunoSEQ multiplex PCR. This table has about 2.1 million clones, around 93% appearing once. The CDR3 is made up of 14 amino acids. The germline gives CDR1 MNHEY, CDR2 SVGAGI. Trimming pared 4 bases from V and 6 bases from J, leaving 13 bases between. General observations from the study: Read depth was anticipated to influence clonotype sharing among donors. The researchers took only blood, and tissue repertoires probably look different.

Naive CD8 cells lacked CD45RO and underwent positive selection for CCR7, leaving out terminally differentiated effector memory CD45RA+ cells. Sequencing input: naive CD8+ T cells from PBMCs. The origin of this receptor is a man younger than 35 in good health. Some clones in this sample may be carry-over from other donors' samples. The chain recombines TRBV6-5 with TRBJ2-1, with a weak D call TRBD2 (5 bases). Written as DNA, the CDR3 is TGTGCCAGCAGTTTACTAGGAATCTCCAATGAGCAGTTCTTC. It codes for CASSLLGISNEQFF.